This paragraph covers one T cell receptor beta chain sequence. Its target is unknown. The germline V gene has CDR1 LGHDT and CDR2 YNNKEL (reference sequence). This CDR3 region has 15 residues. V lost 0 bases to trimming and J lost 5 bases, with 11 bases between them. This sample was taken from a study of T cell responses to AZD1222 COVID-19 vaccine. The study, taken as a whole, reports: Possibly, clonal diversity was underestimated; donors were largely white British and included more females. Repertoire sampling was restricted to post-peak T cell response timepoints. In the spike-specific TCR repertoire, nearly half reportedly target unmutated variant regions. Recipients of two AZD1222 doses showed rising Spike-specific TCR breadth and depth.

The data were produced by immunoSEQ multiplex PCR, yet TCRdb's version contains in-frame clones alone and is incomplete. Of about 110,000 clones in the sample, about 91% were seen once. The source is an adult who received the AZD1222 COVID-19 vaccine. The chain combines TRBV3-1 (or the pseudogene TRBV3-2) with TRBJ2-1, with a possible D match to TRBD2 (5 bases). This specimen was peripheral blood, taken 28 days after the second AZD1222 dose. Here the CDR3 DNA reads TGTGCCAGCAGCCAAGAGTGGGGAGATCACAATGAGCAGTTCTTC. Translating gives CASSQEWGDHNEQFF.